Sequencing of this T cell receptor (beta chain) was carried out in a study of shared clonotypes between healthy human individuals. Whole-study results and caveats: Specimens sampled were limited to blood, with tissue repertoires likely differing.

The count of this clone is one. The antigen remains undetermined. The CDR3 extends over 13 amino acids. Germline V lookup: CDR1 LNHDA, CDR2 SQIVND (reference sequence). V was pared by 6 bases and J by 4 bases, with 10 bases between. A deep-level run was used for the assay. Unsorted PBMC DNA was sequenced on ten immunoSEQ deep assay plates. Original analysis: ImmunoSEQ sequences covered only the junction and lacked quality scores; filtering therefore differed. The repertoire was sequenced with immunoSEQ multiplex PCR; TCRdb's copy has only in-frame clones and lacks some. For V, J and clone size, that table is used; D and trimming come from the DNA. The repertoire has approximately 470,000 clones, 81% of them found once; the top ten carry more than 9.5%.

Source material: PBMCs. This chain joins TRBV19 and TRBJ1-5, with D unresolved. The clonotype originates from a woman aged 35 to 49 in good health. Some clones in this sample may be carry-over from other donors' samples. The CDR3 loop reads CASSNQGNQPQHF. The CDR3 DNA sequence: TGTGCCAGTAGCAACCAAGGGAATCAGCCCCAGCATTTT.